The 10 T cell receptor beta chains below come from one sample, sequenced in a study of T cell repertoires in cytomegalovirus infection. Their recognized antigens are unknown. TCRdb reprocessed the reads with MiXCR, giving one entry per CDR3 protein. The sample contains under 850,000 distinct CDR3 sequences, around 31% of which appear only once. Sequences were derived from cultured PBMCs, sampled from culture after CMV antigen stimulation. These receptors all stem from a human donor in good health (CMV status not recorded). Some clones in this sample may be carry-over from other donors' samples.

The chain combines TRBV12-5 with TRBJ2-5, with 10 bases fitting TRBD2. This CDR3 has 16 amino acids. Looked up from germline, CDR1 is LGHNT and CDR2 is FRNRAP. J was trimmed by 4 bases and V by 8 bases; bases with no gene match: 13. CDR3 region: CASQLCRTSGRETQYF. The CDR3 region has the DNA TGTGCTAGTCAGCTGTGTCGGACTAGCGGTCGAGAGACCCAGTACTTC.

There are a few counts of this clonotype. The genes are TRBV18 and TRBJ2-1, with a tentative D call TRBD2 (5 bases). The CDR3 sequence is 13 residues long. Germline V gene sequence: CDR1 KGHSH, CDR2 LQKENI. The germline V and J ends were trimmed by 5 bases and 6 bases, with 11 bases remaining between them. The CDR3 spells CASSIRGSNEQFF. The CDR3 DNA is TGTGCCAGCTCAATTCGGGGAAGCAATGAGCAGTTCTTC.

This sequence joins TRBV7-6 and TRBJ1-1; the D is unclear. V was trimmed by 1 base and J by 0 bases, leaving 9 bases between them. Germline assignment: CDR1 SGHVS and CDR2 FNYEAQ. The CDR3 has 15 residues. CDR3 loop: CASSLEYGMNTEAFF. CDR3 DNA: TGTGCCAGCAGCTTAGAATACGGAATGAACACTGAAGCTTTCTTT.

V gene TRBV4-3 combines with J gene TRBJ2-1, with 8 bases identical to TRBD2. The CDR3 runs to 15 residues. CDR1 and CDR2 from the germline V gene are LGHNA and YSLEER. J was trimmed by 6 bases and V by 1 base; bases with no gene match: 5. DNA for the CDR3: TGCGCCAGCAGCCAAGCTGGCGGGAGGAGCAATGAGCAGTTCTTC. As protein: CASSQAGGRSNEQFF.

The chain couples TRBV7-9 to TRBJ2-7, with TRBD1 as a possible D gene (5 bases). The CDR3 runs 15 residues. V lost 4 bases, J lost 2 bases, and 15 bases lay in between. The germline V gene encodes CDR1 SEHNR and CDR2 FQNEAQ (reference sequence). This CDR3 is CASSSDARVPYEQYF. The CDR3 nucleotides are TGTGCCAGCAGCTCGGACGCCAGGGTCCCCTACGAGCAGTACTTC.

This clonotype was recorded many times. J is TRBJ2-5 and V is TRBV18; TRBD1 aligns across 7 bases. This CDR3 is built from 15 residues. Germline trimming cut 3 bases from V and 2 bases from J; bases unmatched to any gene: 6. CDR1 and CDR2 from the germline V gene are KGHSH and LQKENI. Written as DNA, the CDR3 is TGTGCCAGCTCACCTCGCCCGGGACAGCAAGAGACCCAGTACTTC. Amino acid sequence: CASSPRPGQQETQYF.

This clonotype was found many times. The CDR3 DNA is TGTGCCAGCAGCCTTAAGGGGAGGGGCACTGAAGCTTTCTTT. This encodes CASSLKGRGTEAFF. V usage is TRBV11-2 and J usage is TRBJ1-1; possibly TRBD1 for D (5 bases). The CDR3 extends over 14 amino acids. Germline CDR1 and CDR2: SGHAT and FQNNGV. With 5 bases removed from V and 4 bases from J, the gap between germline ends came to 14 bases.

This clonotype was counted at least ten times. This rearrangement joins TRBV6-1 to TRBJ1-5, with a possible D match to TRBD1 (5 bases). The CDR3 totals 16 residues. The germline CDR1 and CDR2 sequences are MNHNS and SASEGT. The V end lost 8 bases, the J end lost 0 bases, and 17 bases lay between the germline ends. The CDR3 protein is CASLEAGGYSNQPQHF. The CDR3 bases are TGTGCCAGCCTCGAAGCGGGGGGGTATAGCAATCAGCCCCAGCATTTT.

In the case of this clonotype: The CDR3 end shows no conserved phenylalanine or tryptophan, and so a read error is likely. The CDR3 region is CASSLSSQGIVEQFL. CDR3 bases: TGTGCCAGCAGCTTAAGCTCCCAGGGGATAGTTGAGCAGTTCCTC. The chain carries TRBV7-4 and TRBJ2-1; D might be TRBD1 (6 bases). CDR3 size: 15 residues. Trimming took off 2 bases at V and 9 bases at J, with 17 bases between the two ends. Germline V gives CDR1 SGHVT, CDR2 SQSDAQ.

This chain joins TRBV11-2 and TRBJ2-7; 12 bases fit TRBD2. CDR3 length: 16 residues. In germline, CDR1 is SGHAT, CDR2 FQNNGV. Unmatched junction bases numbered 4, after V lost 1 base and J lost 3 bases. CDR3 amino acids: CASSLGGLAGFYEQYF. The DNA of the CDR3 is TGTGCCAGCAGCTTAGGAGGACTAGCGGGATTCTACGAGCAGTACTTC.